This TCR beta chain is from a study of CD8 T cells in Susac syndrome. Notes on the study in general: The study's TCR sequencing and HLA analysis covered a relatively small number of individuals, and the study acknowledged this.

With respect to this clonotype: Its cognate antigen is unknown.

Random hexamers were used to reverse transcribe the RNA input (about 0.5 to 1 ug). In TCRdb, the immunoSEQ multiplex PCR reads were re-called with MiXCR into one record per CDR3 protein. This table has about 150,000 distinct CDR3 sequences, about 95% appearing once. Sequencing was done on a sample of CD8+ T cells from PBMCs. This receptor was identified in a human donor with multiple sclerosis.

CDR3 coding DNA: TGTGCCTGGAGTGACTACACCGGGGAGCTGTTTTTT. Protein: CAWSDYTGELFF. The chain has TRBV30 and TRBJ2-2; no definite D call. The CDR3 covers 12 residues. Trimming removed 1 base at V and 3 bases at J, with 3 bases between. Germline V gene sequence: CDR1 GTSNPN, CDR2 SVGIG (reference sequence).